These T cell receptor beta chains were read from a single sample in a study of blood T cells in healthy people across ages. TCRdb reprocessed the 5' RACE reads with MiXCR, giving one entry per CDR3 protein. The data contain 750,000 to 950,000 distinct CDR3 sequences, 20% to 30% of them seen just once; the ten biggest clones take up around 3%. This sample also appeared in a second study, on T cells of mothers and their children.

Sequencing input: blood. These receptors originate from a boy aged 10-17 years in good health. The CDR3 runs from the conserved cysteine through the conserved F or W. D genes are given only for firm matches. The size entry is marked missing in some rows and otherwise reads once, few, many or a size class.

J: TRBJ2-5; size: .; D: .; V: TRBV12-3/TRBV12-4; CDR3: CASSLGRQAGETQYF; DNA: TGTGCCAGCAGTTTAGGTAGACAGGCGGGAGAGACCCAGTACTTC
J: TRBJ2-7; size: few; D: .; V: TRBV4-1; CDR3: CASSQDPKGVTYEQYF; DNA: TGCGCCAGCAGCCAAGATCCAAAGGGGGTGACGTACGAGCAGTACTTC
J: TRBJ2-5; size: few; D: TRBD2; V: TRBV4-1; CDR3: CASSQGLAGGQQETQYF; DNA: TGCGCCAGCAGCCAGGGACTAGCGGGGGGGCAACAAGAGACCCAGTACTTC
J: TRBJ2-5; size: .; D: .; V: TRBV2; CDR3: CASSQQGPQETQYF; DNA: TGTGCCAGCAGTCAGCAGGGGCCACAAGAGACCCAGTACTTC
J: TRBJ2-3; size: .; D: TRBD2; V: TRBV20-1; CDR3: CSASPVAGGPQGTDTQYF; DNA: TGCAGTGCTAGCCCTGTAGCGGGGGGGCCGCAGGGCACAGATACGCAGTATTTT
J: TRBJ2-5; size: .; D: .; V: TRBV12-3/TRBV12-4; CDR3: CASRLGLAETQYF; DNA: TGTGCCAGCAGGCTTGGCCTCGCGGAGACCCAGTACTTC
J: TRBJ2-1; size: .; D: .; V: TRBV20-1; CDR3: CSALVGVGEQFF; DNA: TGCAGTGCTTTGGTCGGGGTCGGGGAGCAGTTCTTC
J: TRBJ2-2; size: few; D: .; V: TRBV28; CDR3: CASSWAGGELFF; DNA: TGTGCCAGCAGTTGGGCGGGCGGGGAGCTGTTTTTT
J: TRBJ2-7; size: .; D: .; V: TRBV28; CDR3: CASSSQGISYEQYF; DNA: TGTGCCAGCAGCTCTCAGGGAATCTCCTACGAGCAGTACTTC
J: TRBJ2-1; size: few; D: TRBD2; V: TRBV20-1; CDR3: CRAGAPGNEQFF; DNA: TGCAGAGCGGGGGCCCCTGGGAATGAGCAGTTCTTC
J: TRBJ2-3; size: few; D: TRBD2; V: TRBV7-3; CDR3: CASSLNGGGHTQYF; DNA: TGTGCCAGCAGCTTGAACGGGGGGGGACATACGCAGTATTTT
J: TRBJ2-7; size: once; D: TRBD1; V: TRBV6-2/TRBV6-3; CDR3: CASSHTGGGAYEQYF; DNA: TGTGCCAGCAGTCACACAGGGGGCGGTGCCTACGAGCAGTACTTC
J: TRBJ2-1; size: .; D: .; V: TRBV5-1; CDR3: CASSPQWAPEQFF; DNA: TGCGCCAGCAGCCCACAATGGGCCCCTGAGCAGTTCTTC
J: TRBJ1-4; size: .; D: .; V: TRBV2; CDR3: CASRYGAGEKLFF; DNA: TGTGCCAGCAGATATGGGGCAGGTGAAAAACTGTTTTTT
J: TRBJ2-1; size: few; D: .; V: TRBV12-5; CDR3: CASGTSLAGGTNEQFF; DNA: TGTGCTAGTGGTACCTCGCTAGCAGGGGGGACCAATGAGCAGTTCTTC
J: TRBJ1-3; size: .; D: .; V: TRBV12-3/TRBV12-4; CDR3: CASTPVGGGGNTIYF; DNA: TGTGCCAGCACCCCCGTAGGGGGAGGTGGAAACACCATATATTTT
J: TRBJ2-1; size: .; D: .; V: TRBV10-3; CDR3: CAISESWGATDNEQFF; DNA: TGTGCCATCAGTGAGTCGTGGGGGGCAACGGACAATGAGCAGTTCTTC
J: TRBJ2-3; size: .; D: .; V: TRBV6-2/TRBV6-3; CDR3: CASTEVASWDTQYF; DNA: TGTGCCAGCACCGAGGTGGCTAGTTGGGATACGCAGTATTTT
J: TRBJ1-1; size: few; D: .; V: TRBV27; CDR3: CASRRDSYTEAFF; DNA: TGTGCCAGCAGGAGAGACAGTTACACTGAAGCTTTCTTT
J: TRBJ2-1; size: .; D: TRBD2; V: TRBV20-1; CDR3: CSARVSGAYNEQFF; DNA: TGCAGTGCTAGAGTGAGCGGGGCCTACAATGAGCAGTTCTTC
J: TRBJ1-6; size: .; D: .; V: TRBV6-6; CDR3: CASSYVVGSPLHF; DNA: TGTGCCAGCAGTTACGTCGTCGGTTCACCCCTCCACTTT
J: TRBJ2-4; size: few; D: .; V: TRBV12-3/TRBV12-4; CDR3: CASRPSGSFGNIQYF; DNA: TGTGCCAGCAGACCCTCAGGCAGCTTTGGAAACATTCAGTACTTC
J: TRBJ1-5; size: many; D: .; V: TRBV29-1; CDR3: CSVEQGIDQPQHF; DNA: TGCAGCGTTGAACAGGGTATTGATCAGCCCCAGCATTTT
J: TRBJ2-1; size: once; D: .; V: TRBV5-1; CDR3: CASSLDGATYNEQFF; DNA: TGCGCCAGCAGCTTGGACGGGGCCACCTACAATGAGCAGTTCTTC
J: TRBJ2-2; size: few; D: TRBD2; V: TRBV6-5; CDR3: CASSYAASGGPNTGELFF; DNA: TGTGCCAGCAGTTACGCCGCTAGCGGGGGGCCGAACACCGGGGAGCTGTTTTTT